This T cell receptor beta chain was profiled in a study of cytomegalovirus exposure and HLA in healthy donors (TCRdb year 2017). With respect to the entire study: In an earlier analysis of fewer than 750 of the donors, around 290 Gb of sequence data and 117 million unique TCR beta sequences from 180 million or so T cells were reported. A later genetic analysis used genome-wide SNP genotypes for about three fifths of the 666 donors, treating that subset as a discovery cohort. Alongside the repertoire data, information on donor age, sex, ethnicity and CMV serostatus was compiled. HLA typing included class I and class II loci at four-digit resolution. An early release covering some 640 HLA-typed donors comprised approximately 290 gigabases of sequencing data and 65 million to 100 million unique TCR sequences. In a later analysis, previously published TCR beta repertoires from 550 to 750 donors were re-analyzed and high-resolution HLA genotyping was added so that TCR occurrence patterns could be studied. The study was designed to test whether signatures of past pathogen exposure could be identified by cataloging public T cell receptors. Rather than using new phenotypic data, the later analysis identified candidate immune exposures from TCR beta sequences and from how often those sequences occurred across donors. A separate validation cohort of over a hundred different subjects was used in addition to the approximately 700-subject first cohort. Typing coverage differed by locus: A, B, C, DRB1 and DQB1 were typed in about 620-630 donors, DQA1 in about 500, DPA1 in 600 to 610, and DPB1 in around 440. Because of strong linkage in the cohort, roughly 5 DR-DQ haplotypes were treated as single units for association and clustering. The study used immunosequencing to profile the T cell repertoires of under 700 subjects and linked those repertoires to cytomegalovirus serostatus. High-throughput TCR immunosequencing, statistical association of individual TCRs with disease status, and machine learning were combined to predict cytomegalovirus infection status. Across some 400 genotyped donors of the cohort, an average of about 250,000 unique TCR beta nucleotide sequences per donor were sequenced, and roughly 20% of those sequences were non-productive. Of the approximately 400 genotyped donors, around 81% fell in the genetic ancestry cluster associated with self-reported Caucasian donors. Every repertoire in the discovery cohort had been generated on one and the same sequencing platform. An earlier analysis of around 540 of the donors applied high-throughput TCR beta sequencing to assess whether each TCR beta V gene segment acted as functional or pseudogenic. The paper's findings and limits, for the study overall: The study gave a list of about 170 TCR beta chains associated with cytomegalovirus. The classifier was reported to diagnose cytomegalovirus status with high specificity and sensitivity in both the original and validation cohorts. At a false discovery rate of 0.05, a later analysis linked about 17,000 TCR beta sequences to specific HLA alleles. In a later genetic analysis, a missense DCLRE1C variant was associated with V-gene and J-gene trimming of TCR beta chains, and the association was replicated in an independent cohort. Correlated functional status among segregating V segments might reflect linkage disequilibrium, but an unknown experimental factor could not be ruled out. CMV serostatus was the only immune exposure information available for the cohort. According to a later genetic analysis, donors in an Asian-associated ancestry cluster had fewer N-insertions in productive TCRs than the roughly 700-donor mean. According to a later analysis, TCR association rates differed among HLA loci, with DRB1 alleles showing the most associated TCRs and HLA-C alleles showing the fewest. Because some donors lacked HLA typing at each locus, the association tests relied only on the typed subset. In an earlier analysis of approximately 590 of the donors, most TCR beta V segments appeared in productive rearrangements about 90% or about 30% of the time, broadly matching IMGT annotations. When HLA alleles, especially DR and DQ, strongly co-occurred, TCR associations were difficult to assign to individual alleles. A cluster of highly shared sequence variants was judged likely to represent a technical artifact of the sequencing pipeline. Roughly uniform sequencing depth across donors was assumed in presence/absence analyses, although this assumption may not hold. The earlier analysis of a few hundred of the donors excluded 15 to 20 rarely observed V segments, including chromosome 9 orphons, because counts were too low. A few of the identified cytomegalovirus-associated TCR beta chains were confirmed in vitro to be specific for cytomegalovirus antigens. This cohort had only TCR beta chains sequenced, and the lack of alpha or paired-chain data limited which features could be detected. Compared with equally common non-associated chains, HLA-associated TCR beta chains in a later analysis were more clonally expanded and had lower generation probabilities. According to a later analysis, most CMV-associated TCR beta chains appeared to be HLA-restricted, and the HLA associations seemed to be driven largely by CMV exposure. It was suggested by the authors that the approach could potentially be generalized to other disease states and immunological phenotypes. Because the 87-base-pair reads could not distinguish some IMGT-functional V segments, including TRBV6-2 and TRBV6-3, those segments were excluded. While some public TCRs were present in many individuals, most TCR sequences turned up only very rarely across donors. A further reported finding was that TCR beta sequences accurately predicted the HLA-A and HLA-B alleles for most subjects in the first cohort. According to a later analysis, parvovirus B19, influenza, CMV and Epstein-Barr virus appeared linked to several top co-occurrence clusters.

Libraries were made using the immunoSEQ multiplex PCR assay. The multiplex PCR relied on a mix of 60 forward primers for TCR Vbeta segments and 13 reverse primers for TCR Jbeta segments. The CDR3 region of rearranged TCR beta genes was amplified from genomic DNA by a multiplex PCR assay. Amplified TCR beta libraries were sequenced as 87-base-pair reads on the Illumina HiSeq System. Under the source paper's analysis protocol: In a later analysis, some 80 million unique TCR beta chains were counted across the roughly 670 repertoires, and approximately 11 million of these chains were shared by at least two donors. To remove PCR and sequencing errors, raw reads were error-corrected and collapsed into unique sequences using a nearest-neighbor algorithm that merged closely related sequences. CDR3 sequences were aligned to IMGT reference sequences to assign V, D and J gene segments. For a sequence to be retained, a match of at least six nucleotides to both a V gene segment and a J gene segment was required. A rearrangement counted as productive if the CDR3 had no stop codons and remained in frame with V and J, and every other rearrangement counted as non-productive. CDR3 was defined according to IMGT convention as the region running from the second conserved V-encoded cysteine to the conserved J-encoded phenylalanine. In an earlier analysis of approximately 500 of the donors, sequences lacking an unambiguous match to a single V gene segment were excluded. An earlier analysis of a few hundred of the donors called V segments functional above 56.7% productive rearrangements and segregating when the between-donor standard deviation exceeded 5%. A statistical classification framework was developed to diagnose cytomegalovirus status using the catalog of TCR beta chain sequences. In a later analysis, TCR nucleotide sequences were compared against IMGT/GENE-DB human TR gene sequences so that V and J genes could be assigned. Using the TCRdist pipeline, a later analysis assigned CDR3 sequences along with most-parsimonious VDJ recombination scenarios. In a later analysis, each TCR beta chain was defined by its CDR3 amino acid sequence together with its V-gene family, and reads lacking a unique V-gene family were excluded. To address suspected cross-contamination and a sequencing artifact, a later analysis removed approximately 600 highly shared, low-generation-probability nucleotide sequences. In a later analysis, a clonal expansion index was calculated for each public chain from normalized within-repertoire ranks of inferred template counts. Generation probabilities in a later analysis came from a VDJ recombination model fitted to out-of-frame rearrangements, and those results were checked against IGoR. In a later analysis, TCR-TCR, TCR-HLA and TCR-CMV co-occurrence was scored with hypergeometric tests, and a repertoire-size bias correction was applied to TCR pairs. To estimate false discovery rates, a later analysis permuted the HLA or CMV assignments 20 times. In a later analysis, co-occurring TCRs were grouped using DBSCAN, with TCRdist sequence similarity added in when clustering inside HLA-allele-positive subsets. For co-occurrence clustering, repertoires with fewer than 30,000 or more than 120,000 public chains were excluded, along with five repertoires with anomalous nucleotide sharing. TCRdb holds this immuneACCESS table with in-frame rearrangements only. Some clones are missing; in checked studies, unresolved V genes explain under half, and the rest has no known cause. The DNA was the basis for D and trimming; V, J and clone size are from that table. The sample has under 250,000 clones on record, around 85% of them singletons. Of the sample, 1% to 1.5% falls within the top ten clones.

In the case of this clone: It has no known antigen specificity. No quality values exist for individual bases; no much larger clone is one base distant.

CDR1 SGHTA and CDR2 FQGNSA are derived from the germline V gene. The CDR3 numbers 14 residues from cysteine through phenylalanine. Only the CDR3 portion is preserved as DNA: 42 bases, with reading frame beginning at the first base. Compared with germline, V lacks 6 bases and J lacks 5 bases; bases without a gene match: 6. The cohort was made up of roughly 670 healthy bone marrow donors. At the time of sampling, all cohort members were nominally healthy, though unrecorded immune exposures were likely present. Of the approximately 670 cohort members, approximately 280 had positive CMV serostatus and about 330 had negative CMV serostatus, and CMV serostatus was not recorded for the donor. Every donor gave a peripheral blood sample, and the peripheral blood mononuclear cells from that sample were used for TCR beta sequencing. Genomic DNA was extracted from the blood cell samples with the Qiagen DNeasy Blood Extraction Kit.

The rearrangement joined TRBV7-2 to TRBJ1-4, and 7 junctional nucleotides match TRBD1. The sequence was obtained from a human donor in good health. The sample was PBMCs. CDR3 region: CASRKDRANEKLFF. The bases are TGTGCCAGCAGGAAAGACAGGGCAAATGAAAAACTGTTTTTT.